This is a list of T cell receptor beta chains from one sample in a study of T cell responses to AZD1222 COVID-19 vaccine. Method: immunoSEQ multiplex PCR; TCRdb's copy keeps in-frame clones and lacks some. The data contain 140,000 to 150,000 clones, 91% of them singletons. The specimen was peripheral blood, collected on day 0 of AZD1222 vaccination. These receptors all stem from an adult in good health. The CDR3 runs from the conserved cysteine through the conserved F or W. A D gene is named only where the DNA matches it firmly. For some rows the clone size is stated as once, few or many, or as a class when expanded; others skip it.

D gene,clone size,J gene,V gene,CDR3 DNA,CDR3 protein
NA,NA,TRBJ1-2,TRBV6-5,TGTGCCAGCAGTTACTCGGGGGAGGACTATGGCTACACCTTC,CASSYSGEDYGYTF
TRBD2,NA,TRBJ2-2,TRBV29-1,TGCAGCGTTGAAGATCGCGCGGGGGCCGGGGAGCTGTTTTTT,CSVEDRAGAGELFF
NA,NA,TRBJ1-5,TRBV27,TGTGCCAGCTCAACACGGGCTGGGGCCAATCAGCCCCAGCATTTT,CASSTRAGANQPQHF
TRBD2,NA,TRBJ2-1,TRBV13,TGTGCCAGCAGCCACGTCATGAGCGGGACGAGCTCCTACAATGAGCAGTTCTTC,CASSHVMSGTSSYNEQFF
TRBD1,few,TRBJ2-5,TRBV24-1,TGTGCCACCAGTGACTTAACAGGGGATCAAGAGACCCAGTACTTC,CATSDLTGDQETQYF
TRBD1,NA,TRBJ2-6,TRBV10-3,TGTGCCATCAGGTCGGGACAGGGTTACCAAAACTCTGGGGCCAACGTCCTGACTTTC,CAIRSGQGYQNSGANVLTF
NA,NA,TRBJ2-1,TRBV6-4,TGTGCCAGCAGCCTTGGACTGTTACGTGAGCAGTTCTTC,CASSLGLLREQFF
NA,NA,TRBJ2-7,TRBV6-4,TGTGCCAGCAGTGTCCAGGGTGGGGGCTCCTACGAGCAGTACTTC,CASSVQGGGSYEQYF
NA,once,TRBJ2-2,TRBV29-1,TGCAGCGTTGGGGCAGAGAACACCGGGGAGCTGTTTTTT,CSVGAENTGELFF
NA,NA,TRBJ1-1,TRBV18,TGTGCCAGCTCGCACAGGAACACTGAAGCTTTCTTT,CASSHRNTEAFF
TRBD1,NA,TRBJ1-6,TRBV12-3/TRBV12-4,TGTGCCAGCAGCGGACAGGGTAATTCACCCCTCCACTTT,CASSGQGNSPLHF
TRBD1,NA,TRBJ2-7,TRBV27,TGTGCCAGCAGTTTAGGGACAGCCAGACTGTACTTC,CASSLGTARLYF
TRBD1,NA,TRBJ2-1,TRBV7-8,TGTGCCAGCAGCGCCAACTGGAACCAACAGGGGAGTGAGCAGTTCTTC,CASSANWNQQGSEQFF
TRBD2,NA,TRBJ2-1,TRBV6-2/TRBV6-3,TGTGCCAGCAGCGGGGGGGAACAGTTCTTC,CASSGGEQFF
NA,NA,TRBJ2-7,TRBV18,TGTGCCAGCTCACCGGTCAATGGGGGAGACGAGCAGTACTTC,CASSPVNGGDEQYF
NA,NA,TRBJ1-1,TRBV18,TGTGCCAGCTCACCTACTATAGTGTTCAGGGACACTGAAGCTTTCTTT,CASSPTIVFRDTEAFF
TRBD1,NA,TRBJ2-1,TRBV6-2/TRBV6-3,TGTGCCAGCAGTTACGTGACAGGGGTGTCCTACAATGAGCAGTTCTTC,CASSYVTGVSYNEQFF
NA,NA,TRBJ1-5,TRBV12-3/TRBV12-4,TGTGCCAGCAGTTTAGGTAGCAATCAGCCCCAGCATTTT,CASSLGSNQPQHF
NA,few,TRBJ1-3,TRBV6-5,TGTGCCAGCAGCCAAGATTACTCTGGAAACACCATATATTTT,CASSQDYSGNTIYF
TRBD1,NA,TRBJ1-1,TRBV5-1,TGCGCCAGCAGCATACAGGGGAGAGACACTGAAGCTTTCTTT,CASSIQGRDTEAFF
NA,NA,TRBJ1-2,TRBV6-1,TGTGCCAGCAGTGAAATCGGGGGCGTCTATGGCTACACCTTC,CASSEIGGVYGYTF
TRBD2,NA,TRBJ2-1,TRBV11-2,TGTGCCAGCAGCTTAGGGGAGGGCGGGTGGACTAGCGGGGGAAATGAGCAGTTCTTC,CASSLGEGGWTSGGNEQFF
TRBD2,NA,TRBJ2-1,TRBV27,TGTGCCAGCAGCCTAGGGACTAGCGGGAACTTCTACTCTGAGCAGTTCTTC,CASSLGTSGNFYSEQFF
NA,NA,TRBJ2-7,TRBV6-5,TGTGCCAGCATTGGAGTCCACGAGCAGTACTTC,CASIGVHEQYF
NA,NA,TRBJ1-5,TRBV6-6,TGTGCCAGCAGAGGGGGAAGTCAGCCCCAGCATTTT,CASRGGSQPQHF
TRBD2,NA,TRBJ2-7,TRBV28,TGTGCCAGCAGTCTTCTCCCACTAGCGGGAGCGGAGGGCGAGCAGTACTTC,CASSLLPLAGAEGEQYF
NA,NA,TRBJ1-1,TRBV18,TGTGCCAGCTCACCACCGAGTGAGCTTGAAGCTTTCTTT,CASSPPSELEAFF
NA,once,TRBJ2-7,TRBV12-3/TRBV12-4,TGTGCCAGCAGTTTAAAACAGAACTACGAGCAGTACTTC,CASSLKQNYEQYF
NA,NA,TRBJ1-3,TRBV19,TGTGCCAGTTCCCAGGGTCCTGGAAACACCATATATTTT,CASSQGPGNTIYF
NA,NA,TRBJ1-5,TRBV5-6,TGTGCCAGCAGCGGGGGGGCAGCTAATCAGCCCCAGCATTTT,CASSGGAANQPQHF
NA,NA,TRBJ1-1,TRBV7-2,TGTGCCAACCAGTTCGTCCCGAACACTGAAGCTTTCTTT,CANQFVPNTEAFF
TRBD1,NA,TRBJ2-5,TRBV16,TGTGCCAGCAGCCAATCGGGGACAGGGCAAGAGACCCAGTACTTC,CASSQSGTGQETQYF
TRBD1,NA,TRBJ2-4,TRBV6-5,TGTGCCAGCAGAAACAGGGGGCGCTTATACATTCAGTACTTC,CASRNRGRLYIQYF
NA,NA,TRBJ1-5,TRBV7-2,TGTGCCAGCAGCTGGGACGTTAATCAGCCCCAGCATTTT,CASSWDVNQPQHF
NA,NA,TRBJ2-2,TRBV7-7,TGTGCTAGCGGTCCTCGCGGGACTACCGGGGAGCTGTTTTTT,CASGPRGTTGELFF
NA,NA,TRBJ2-1,TRBV6-1,TGTGCCAGCAGTGAATTGACAGTGAGCGGATTGAATGAGCAGTTCTTC,CASSELTVSGLNEQFF
TRBD2,NA,TRBJ2-3,TRBV5-1,TGCGCCAGCAGCTTGGGACTAGCAGCAGATACGCAGTATTTT,CASSLGLAADTQYF
NA,NA,TRBJ2-2,TRBV11-2,TGTGCCAGCAGCCTACCTTTTTCCGGGGAGCTGTTTTTT,CASSLPFSGELFF
TRBD2,NA,TRBJ2-7,TRBV10-3,TGTGCCATCAGTGTCTTGCGGGGGGGAAGCTCCTACGAGCAGTACTTC,CAISVLRGGSSYEQYF
NA,few,TRBJ1-5,TRBV9,TGTGCCAGCAGCGTGGGCCGGTTTAGTCAGCCCCAGCATTTT,CASSVGRFSQPQHF
NA,NA,TRBJ2-7,TRBV11-2,TGTGCCAGCAGCCCCCTGGGGTACGAGCAGTACTTC,CASSPLGYEQYF
TRBD2,NA,TRBJ2-2,TRBV11-2,TGTGCCAGCAGCTCAATAGCGGGAAGGACCGGGGAGCTGTTTTTT,CASSSIAGRTGELFF
NA,NA,TRBJ1-2,TRBV7-2,TGTGCCAGCAGCTTAGGTCAGGGTATTGGCTACACCTTC,CASSLGQGIGYTF
TRBD1,NA,TRBJ1-1,TRBV5-1,TGCGCCAGCAGCTCCCAAACAGGGGGTGGCACTGAAGCTTTCTTT,CASSSQTGGGTEAFF
TRBD1,NA,TRBJ1-2,TRBV7-2,TGTGCCAGCAGCTCCGGACAGGGGGCATTAGGCTACACCTTC,CASSSGQGALGYTF
TRBD1,NA,TRBJ2-3,TRBV9,TGTGCCAGCAGCGTCACAGGGGTCCACACAGATACGCAGTATTTT,CASSVTGVHTDTQYF
TRBD1,NA,TRBJ1-5,TRBV10-3,TGTGCCATCAGTGGACAGGGCAATTATCAGCCCCAGCATTTT,CAISGQGNYQPQHF
TRBD1,NA,TRBJ1-2,TRBV7-2,TGTGCCAGCAGCTTTACGGGACAGGGAGGCACCTTC,CASSFTGQGGTF
TRBD1,NA,TRBJ1-5,TRBV5-6,TGTGCCAGCAGCTTGGGAGGACAGGGCCAGCCCCAGCATTTT,CASSLGGQGQPQHF
NA,NA,TRBJ2-7,TRBV27,TGTGCCAGCAGTTTATCTGGGCAGGCCGCCTCCTACGAGCAGTACTTC,CASSLSGQAASYEQYF